This is a list of T cell receptor beta chains from one sample in a study of shared clonotypes between healthy human individuals. Assay used: immunoSEQ multiplex PCR; TCRdb lists only in-frame clones, some missing. The sample contains millions of clones, just over 90% of which appear only once. The sample consisted of naive CD4+ T cells sorted from blood. These receptors came from a man aged 18 to 30 in good health. Both conserved end residues are part of each CDR3. A D gene is named only where the DNA matches it firmly. Where a row states a size, it is once, few, many or the class of an expanded clone; other rows omit it.

>TRBJ1-5|.|.|TRBV2
CASSDEGGQPQHF
TGTGCCAGCAGTGATGAGGGGGGCCAGCCCCAGCATTTT
>TRBJ2-7|TRBD1|.|TRBV2
CASTPGTGKYEQYF
TGTGCCAGCACCCCCGGGACAGGGAAATACGAGCAGTACTTC
>TRBJ1-2|.|.|TRBV14
CASSRPRVRRYGYTF
TGTGCCAGCAGCCGACCCAGGGTAAGGAGGTATGGCTACACCTTC
>TRBJ2-3|.|.|TRBV5-1
CASSVSGSTDTQYF
TGCGCCAGCAGCGTGAGCGGGAGCACAGATACGCAGTATTTT
>TRBJ2-7|TRBD2|.|TRBV5-1
CASSLAASGGTYEQYF
TGCGCCAGCAGCTTGGCGGCTAGCGGGGGCACCTACGAGCAGTACTTC
>TRBJ2-2|TRBD2|.|TRBV30
CAWSVQRGWSTGELFF
TGTGCCTGGAGTGTCCAGCGGGGCTGGAGCACCGGGGAGCTGTTTTTT
>TRBJ2-7|TRBD1|.|TRBV5-5
CASSPDRGRDEQYF
TGTGCCAGCAGCCCGGACAGGGGGCGAGACGAGCAGTACTTC
>TRBJ2-5|TRBD2|.|TRBV18
CASSPPGGFQETQYF
TGTGCCAGCTCACCCCCGGGGGGGTTCCAAGAGACCCAGTACTTC
>TRBJ1-3|.|.|TRBV9
CASSAGPRGGNTIYF
TGTGCCAGCAGCGCGGGTCCCCGGGGGGGAAACACCATATATTTT
>TRBJ1-6|.|.|TRBV7-9
CASSLVAAGAYNSPLHF
TGTGCCAGCAGCTTAGTTGCGGCGGGGGCATATAATTCACCCCTCCACTTT
>TRBJ1-4|.|.|TRBV6-5
CASRPGPQNEKLFF
TGTGCCAGCAGACCGGGCCCCCAAAATGAAAAACTGTTTTTT
>TRBJ1-2|.|.|TRBV6-1
CASSDGRNYGYTF
TGTGCCAGCAGTGATGGGCGGAACTATGGCTACACCTTC
>TRBJ2-2|.|.|TRBV5-1
CASSPYTGELFF
TGCGCCAGCAGCCCTTATACCGGGGAGCTGTTTTTT
>TRBJ2-7|TRBD2|.|TRBV5-1
CASSVGSAGSSYEQYF
TGCGCCAGCAGTGTAGGGTCAGCGGGATCCTCCTACGAGCAGTACTTC
>TRBJ2-1|TRBD2|.|TRBV19
CASTFGAGYNEQFF
TGTGCCAGTACGTTTGGAGCGGGGTACAATGAGCAGTTCTTC
>TRBJ1-4|.|.|TRBV28
CASMGSANEKLFF
TGTGCCAGCATGGGGTCGGCTAATGAAAAACTGTTTTTT
>TRBJ1-5|TRBD1|.|TRBV4-1
CASSQGRDRYQPQHF
TGCGCCAGCAGCCAAGGCCGGGACAGATATCAGCCCCAGCATTTT
>TRBJ2-5|.|.|TRBV27
CASSALQGVETQYF
TGTGCCAGCAGTGCCCTACAGGGAGTGGAGACCCAGTACTTC
>TRBJ1-2|.|.|TRBV28
CASSFFRRDGGNNYGYTF
TGTGCCAGCAGTTTCTTTCGCCGGGACGGGGGAAATAACTATGGCTACACCTTC
>TRBJ2-7|.|.|TRBV25-1
CASRVTAYEQYF
TGTGCCAGCAGAGTTACAGCCTACGAGCAGTACTTC
>TRBJ1-3|.|.|TRBV30
CAWNSLSGNTIYF
TGTGCCTGGAACTCACTCTCTGGAAACACCATATATTTT
>TRBJ1-2|.|.|TRBV2
CASSGTPGGYTF
TGTGCCAGCAGCGGGACACCGGGAGGCTACACCTTC
>TRBJ2-7|.|.|TRBV2
CASTQGKTDPQYF
TGTGCCAGCACCCAAGGGAAAACAGATCCTCAGTACTTC
>TRBJ2-7|.|.|TRBV5-1
CASSRDSLGEQYF
TGCGCCAGCAGCCGGGACTCTCTTGGTGAGCAGTACTTC
>TRBJ1-2|.|.|TRBV18
CASSTGPNNYGYTF
TGTGCCAGCTCAACGGGCCCGAACAACTATGGCTACACCTTC
>TRBJ1-2|TRBD1|.|TRBV5-4
CASRTGQGHGYTF
TGTGCCAGCAGAACGGGACAGGGGCATGGCTACACCTTC
>TRBJ2-5|TRBD2|.|TRBV2
CASRTGGIGGETQYF
TGTGCCAGCAGGACCGGGGGGATCGGAGGAGAGACCCAGTACTTC
>TRBJ1-2|.|.|TRBV10-3
CAISPSGALNYGYTF
TGTGCCATCAGTCCCTCAGGGGCGCTTAACTATGGCTACACCTTC
>TRBJ2-1|TRBD2|.|TRBV12-5
CASGTQSGRASYNEQFF
TGTGCTAGTGGCACCCAAAGCGGGAGGGCCTCCTACAATGAGCAGTTCTTC
>TRBJ2-3|TRBD1|.|TRBV13
CASSLGTGVPDTQYF
TGTGCCAGCAGCCTCGGGACAGGGGTTCCAGATACGCAGTATTTT
>TRBJ1-3|.|.|TRBV15
CATSREGGWIGNTIYF
TGTGCCACCAGCAGAGAGGGGGGGTGGATTGGAAACACCATATATTTT
>TRBJ1-1|.|.|TRBV27
CASSLFPGRNEAFF
TGTGCCAGCAGTTTATTCCCCGGACGGAATGAAGCTTTCTTT
>TRBJ1-2|TRBD1|.|TRBV5-1
CASSSGQGADGYTF
TGCGCCAGCAGCTCGGGACAGGGGGCCGATGGCTACACCTTC
>TRBJ2-3|.|.|TRBV4-1
CASGTSSVADTQYF
TGCGCCAGCGGAACTAGTTCTGTGGCAGATACGCAGTATTTT
>TRBJ2-1|.|.|TRBV5-4
CASSFERAYNEQFF
TGTGCCAGCAGCTTTGAGAGAGCCTACAATGAGCAGTTCTTC
>TRBJ2-3|.|.|TRBV30
CAWSGGRPDTQYF
TGTGCCTGGAGTGGGGGGCGCCCAGATACGCAGTATTTT
>TRBJ1-6|TRBD1|.|TRBV5-6
CASSPDRGLPDSPLHF
TGTGCCAGCAGCCCAGACAGGGGCCTCCCGGATTCACCCCTCCACTTT
>TRBJ2-1|TRBD2|.|TRBV7-9
CASSLPYGLAGDNEQFF
TGTGCCAGCAGCTTACCCTATGGACTAGCGGGGGACAATGAGCAGTTCTTC
>TRBJ2-5|.|.|TRBV11-3
CASSLSDRETQYF
TGTGCCAGCAGCTTATCTGATCGGGAGACCCAGTACTTC
>TRBJ2-5|.|.|TRBV2
CASSKRDGGETQYF
TGTGCCAGCAGTAAAAGGGACGGGGGAGAGACCCAGTACTTC
>TRBJ1-6|.|few|TRBV30
CAWSVRDTSRNSPLHF
TGTGCCTGGAGTGTACGGGACACCTCCCGGAATTCACCCCTCCACTTT
>TRBJ2-3|.|.|TRBV5-1
CASSLPGLSDTQYF
TGCGCCAGCAGCTTGCCGGGTTTGTCAGATACGCAGTATTTT
>TRBJ2-5|.|.|TRBV5-6
CASSFTGLGETQYF
TGTGCCAGCAGCTTTACAGGGTTAGGGGAGACCCAGTACTTC
>TRBJ2-7|.|.|TRBV18
CASSPRQNSYEQYF
TGTGCCAGCTCACCTCGGCAGAACTCCTACGAGCAGTACTTC
>TRBJ2-1|TRBD1|.|TRBV12-5
CASGQGSLIYNEQFF
TGTGCTAGTGGACAGGGGTCCCTGATCTACAATGAGCAGTTCTTC
>TRBJ2-1|.|.|TRBV7-2
CASSPELLSYNEQFF
TGTGCCAGCAGCCCAGAACTTCTCTCCTACAATGAGCAGTTCTTC
>TRBJ2-2|.|.|TRBV18
CASSPLKWVDGELFF
TGTGCCAGCTCACCACTAAAATGGGTCGACGGGGAGCTGTTTTTT
>TRBJ1-6|TRBD1|.|TRBV9
CASSSGTGNSPLHF
TGTGCCAGCAGCTCCGGGACAGGGAATTCACCCCTCCACTTT
>TRBJ2-7|.|.|TRBV19
CASKKEAGLPYEQYF
TGTGCCAGTAAGAAGGAGGCAGGCCTCCCCTACGAGCAGTACTTC
>TRBJ2-5|TRBD2|.|TRBV7-9
CASSLWGGETQYF
TGTGCCAGCAGCTTATGGGGGGGAGAGACCCAGTACTTC
>TRBJ2-3|.|.|TRBV4-2
CASSQDVASETTDTQYF
TGTGCCAGCAGCCAAGATGTGGCTAGCGAGACGACAGATACGCAGTATTTT
>TRBJ1-2|TRBD1|.|TRBV19
CASSIRGRGGYTF
TGTGCCAGTAGTATCAGGGGGCGCGGAGGCTACACCTTC
>TRBJ1-2|.|.|TRBV5-8
CASSLPQGTGGYTF
TGTGCCAGCAGCTTACCGCAGGGAACGGGGGGCTACACCTTC